These 23 T cell receptor beta chains were all obtained from the same sample, sequenced in a study of blood T cell repertoires in COVID-19. TCRdb keeps only in-frame clones here, not all; method: immunoSEQ multiplex PCR. The sample holds 200,000 or so clones, over 80% seen once. Source material: peripheral blood. These receptors came from a woman between 35 and 50 years old with acute or convalescent COVID-19.

V usage is TRBV5-1 and J usage is TRBJ2-7, with 7 bases fitting TRBD1. Losses at the gene ends were 0 bases for V and 5 bases for J; bases not matched to a gene: 5. Germline CDR1 SGHRS, CDR2 YFSETQ. This CDR3 region has 14 residues. In DNA, the CDR3 is TGCGCCAGCAGCTTGGCACGGACAGGAGACGAGCAGTACTTC. It encodes CASSLARTGDEQYF. Variable domain in full (rest from reference TRBV5-1 and TRBJ2-7): KAGVTQTPRYLIKTRGQQVTLSCSPISGHRSVSWYQQTPGQGLQFLFEYFSETQRNKGNFPGRFSGRQFSNSRSEMNVSTLELGDSALYLCASSLARTGDEQYFGPGTRLTVT.

The rearrangement joins TRBV29-1 to TRBJ2-7; 8 nucleotides align to TRBD1. Looked up from germline, CDR1 is SQVTM and CDR2 is ANQGSEA. The CDR3 has 12 residues. Trimming cost V 7 bases and J 1 base; bases outside gene matches: 3. The CDR3 DNA is TGCAGCGCATGGGACAGGTCCTACGAGCAGTACTTC. Its translation: CSAWDRSYEQYF.

The gene calls are TRBV3-1 (or the pseudogene TRBV3-2) and TRBJ1-2, with D tentatively TRBD1 (6 bases). This CDR3 has 15 amino acids. V was pared by 1 base and J by 5 bases, with 14 bases between. Per the germline V gene, CDR1 is LGHDT and CDR2 is YNNKEL (reference sequence). Here the CDR3 DNA reads TGTGCCAGCAGCCAAGGAACCGGGACAACATATGGCTACACCTTC. It yields the protein CASSQGTGTTYGYTF.

The DNA for the CDR3 is TGTGCCAGCAACGACAGGCCCCCTGCCCAAGGCAATCAGCCCCAGCATTTT. Residues: CASNDRPPAQGNQPQHF. The chain joins TRBV11-2 to TRBJ1-5; TRBD1 might be the D (6 bases). The CDR3 length is 17 residues. The V gene lost 7 bases and the J gene lost 2 bases, with 21 bases spanning the gap. Looked up from germline, CDR1 is SGHAT and CDR2 is FQNNGV.

J is TRBJ2-2 and V is TRBV6-5; weak D call: TRBD1 (5 bases). The germline V gene has CDR1 MNHEY and CDR2 SVGAGI. This CDR3 region has 15 residues. V dropped 6 bases and J dropped 1 base, with 12 bases sitting between them. The CDR3 is CASRRFGQNTGELFF. The CDR3 DNA sequence: TGTGCCAGCAGGCGGTTTGGACAGAACACCGGGGAGCTGTTTTTT.

The rearrangement uses TRBV28 and TRBJ2-1, with 13 positions matching TRBD2. Germline V lookup: CDR1 MDHEN, CDR2 SYDVKM. V lost 5 bases and J lost 5; bases outside the gene matches: 6. The CDR3 loop spans 16 amino acids. CDR3 amino acids: CASSQAGTSGNNEQFF. The CDR3 DNA reads as TGTGCCAGCAGTCAAGCCGGGACTAGCGGGAACAATGAGCAGTTCTTC.

This clone was found once. The chain couples TRBV18 to TRBJ1-1; weak D call: TRBD1 (5 bases). Germline CDR1 KGHSH, CDR2 LQKENI. The CDR3 is 14 amino acids. The V gene lost 3 bases and the J gene lost 10 bases, with 18 bases spanning the gap. The CDR3 sequence is CASSPSTHTGGAFF. Written as DNA, the CDR3 is TGTGCCAGCTCACCCTCCACCCATACCGGGGGAGCTTTCTTT. The variable domain in full, with the rest retrieved from reference TRBV18 and TRBJ1-1, is NAGVMQNPRHLVRRRGQEARLRCSPMKGHSHVYWYRQLPEEGLKFMVYLQKENIIDESGMPKERFSAEFPKEGPSILRIQQVVRGDSAAYFCASSPSTHTGGAFFGQGTRLTVV.

The rearrangement joins TRBV6-4 to TRBJ2-1; TRBD1 aligns across 9 bases. CDR3 size: 15 residues. V was pared by 5 bases and J by 4 bases, with 6 bases of the junction left unmatched. The germline V gene encodes CDR1 MRHNA and CDR2 SNTAGT. The CDR3 DNA follows: TGTGCCAGCAGTCGGGACAGGGAGCCATACAATGAGCAGTTCTTC. Its translation: CASSRDREPYNEQFF.

This clone was detected only once. The J gene is TRBJ2-7, the V gene TRBV2; the match to TRBD1 covers 8 bases. J was trimmed by 4 bases and V by 10 bases; bases with no gene match: 15. Germline-derived CDR1 and CDR2 are SNHLY and FYNNEI. This CDR3 has 15 residues. The CDR3 sequence: CATHNLRTGMYEQYF. In nucleotides, the CDR3 is TGTGCCACACACAACTTAAGGACAGGGATGTACGAGCAGTACTTC.

V gene TRBV15 combines with J gene TRBJ1-4; D remains unclear. V gave up 0 bases and J gave up 2 bases, with 7 bases separating them. Germline values: CDR1 LNHNV, CDR2 YYDKDF (reference sequence). CDR3 size: 15 residues. The CDR3 DNA reads as TGTGCCACCAGCAGAGATACGGGTACTAATGAAAAACTGTTTTTT. It is translated as CATSRDTGTNEKLFF.

This chain uses TRBV13 with TRBJ2-5, with D perhaps matching TRBD2 (6 bases). V lost 5 bases and J 1 base, leaving 17 bases between the germline ends. CDR3 length equals 16 residues. The germline gives CDR1 PRHDT, CDR2 FYEKMQ (reference sequence). Here the CDR3 DNA reads TGTGCCAGCAGCCTTTCCCCTTTGACTAGCCAAGAGACCCAGTACTTC. It specifies CASSLSPLTSQETQYF.

This chain links TRBV7-2 with TRBJ1-2; 7 bases match TRBD1. The CDR3 runs 19 residues. V trimming: 3 bases; J trimming: 6 bases; junction bases outside the gene matches: 22. CDR1 SGHTA and CDR2 FQGNSA come from the germline V gene. CDR3 region: CASSFPNSLPGQLNNGYTF. Here the CDR3 DNA reads TGTGCCAGCAGCTTCCCGAATAGCCTACCGGGACAGTTGAATAATGGCTACACCTTC.

The rearrangement joins TRBV19 to TRBJ2-7; D may be TRBD1 (6 bases). Germline V gives CDR1 LNHDA, CDR2 SQIVND (reference sequence). The CDR3 is 13 residues long. V was clipped by 5 bases and J by 2 bases, with 10 bases between them. The DNA for the CDR3 is TGTGCCAGTAGTCGGGGACACCCCTACGAGCAGTACTTC. Amino acids: CASSRGHPYEQYF.

The rearrangement links TRBV2 to TRBJ2-7, with 7 bases fitting TRBD1. After removal of 0 bases from V and 0 bases from J, the junction contained 2 bases not matched to a gene. The germline V gene encodes CDR1 SNHLY and CDR2 FYNNEI. The CDR3 covers 15 residues. The CDR3 coding sequence is TGTGCCAGCAGTGAAGCGGGACAGACCTCCTACGAGCAGTACTTC. Residues: CASSEAGQTSYEQYF.

V and J are TRBV7-9 and TRBJ2-7; 8 nucleotides agree with TRBD1. V dropped 6 bases and J dropped 7; count of bases not matched to a gene: 5. CDR3 length: 12 residues. Germline V gene sequence: CDR1 SEHNR, CDR2 FQNEAQ (reference sequence). CDR3 sequence (DNA): TGTGCCAGCAGACCAACAGGGGGAGAGCAGTACTTC. It codes for CASRPTGGEQYF. Full variable domain (remainder filled in from reference TRBV7-9 and TRBJ2-7): DTGVSQNPRHKITKRGQNVTFRCDPISEHNRLYWYRQTLGQGPEFLTYFQNEAQLEKSRLLSDRFSAERPKGSFSTLEIQRTEQGDSAMYLCASRPTGGEQYFGPGTRLTVT.

The V gene is TRBV2, the J gene TRBJ2-1; D ambiguous. The germline CDR1 and CDR2 sequences are SNHLY and FYNNEI. The CDR3 covers 14 residues. V was pared by 0 bases and J by 2 bases, with 5 bases between. CDR3 in DNA: TGTGCCAGCAGTGAAGCGGGCGCCTACAATGAGCAGTTCTTC. As protein: CASSEAGAYNEQFF. Full variable domain (remainder filled in from reference TRBV2 and TRBJ2-1): EPEVTQTPSHQVTQMGQEVILRCVPISNHLYFYWYRQILGQKVEFLVSFYNNEISEKSEIFDDQFSVERPDGSNFTLKIRSTKLEDSAMYFCASSEAGAYNEQFFGPGTRLTVL.

J is TRBJ2-7 and V is TRBV27; 8 positions agree with TRBD2. Germline V CDR1 and CDR2: MNHEY, SMNVEV (reference sequence). There are 14 residues in the CDR3. V shed 3 bases and J 2 bases; nucleotides not matched to a gene: 3. The CDR3 sequence: CASSFQAGAYEQYF. CDR3 nucleotides: TGTGCCAGCAGTTTTCAAGCGGGAGCCTACGAGCAGTACTTC.

The V gene is TRBV7-6, the J gene TRBJ1-3; the D is unclear. Between the trimmed V and J ends, which lost 2 bases and 1 base, there was a span of 18 bases. CDR1 is SGHVS, CDR2 FNYEAQ, per germline. The length of the CDR3 is 18 residues. In DNA form, the CDR3 reads TGTGCCAGCAGCTTAATTTCGAGCGTAGCCCCGTCTGGAAACACCATATATTTT. It codes for CASSLISSVAPSGNTIYF.

The rearrangement joins TRBV9 to TRBJ1-1; TRBD1 might be the D (5 bases). Germline assignment: CDR1 SGDLS and CDR2 YYNGEE. CDR3 length equals 13 residues. Trimming left V 0 bases short and J 7 bases short, with 10 bases between. The CDR3 reads CASSVVGEGEAFF. As DNA, the CDR3 is TGTGCCAGCAGCGTAGTGGGGGAGGGTGAAGCTTTCTTT.

This CDR3 is CASSATGVYGYTF. The CDR3 bases are TGTGCCAGCAGCGCCACAGGGGTATATGGCTACACCTTC. This sequence joins TRBV9 and TRBJ1-2, with 7 bases matching TRBD1. The J segment lost 5 bases and the V segment lost 3 bases, leaving 4 bases of the junction unmatched. The CDR3 covers 13 residues. Germline lookup yields CDR1 SGDLS and CDR2 YYNGEE.

The chain is built from TRBV2 and TRBJ1-2; D gene ambiguous. The CDR3 contains 12 residues. Germline V gives CDR1 SNHLY, CDR2 FYNNEI. The ends were cut back, 8 bases at V and 4 bases at J, with 11 bases in the middle. CDR3 bases: TGTGCCAGCCGTGGCGCCGTCTATGGCTACACCTTC. Its protein product is CASRGAVYGYTF.

The gene calls are TRBV4-1 and TRBJ1-5, with a weak D call TRBD1 (6 bases). CDR3 length: 18 residues. Germline CDR1 MGHRA, CDR2 YSYEKL. V lost 0 bases, J lost 8 bases, and 23 bases lay in between. CDR3 DNA: TGCGCCAGCAGCCAAGAGAATCGGTACAGGGCCTCCCTGGAGCCCCAGCATTTT. This sequence encodes CASSQENRYRASLEPQHF.

The chain recombines TRBV5-3 with TRBJ1-2; D gene ambiguous. TRBV5-3 is treated as an ORF (open reading frame) with a function not yet certain. CDR3 length: 14 amino acids. V was pared by 0 bases and J by 6 bases, with 12 bases between. CDR3 residues: CARSLGGPKHGYTF. DNA of the CDR3: TGTGCCAGAAGCTTGGGAGGGCCAAAACATGGCTACACCTTC.